The 13 T cell receptor beta chains below come from one sample, sequenced in a study of metastatic and nonmetastatic thyroid tumors. Prior to thyroid surgery, none of the patients had received any treatment. TCRdb re-called the PCR reads with MiXCR. The repertoire has 35,000 to 50,000 clones, around a fifth of them found once; the top ten carry about 17%. Sequenced: blood. These receptors were obtained from a female donor with papillary thyroid cancer or a benign thyroid nodule (not recorded which). Some clones in this sample may be carry-over from other donors' samples.

This clone has at least ten counts. This chain joins TRBV20-1 and TRBJ2-1, with D possibly matching TRBD2 (6 bases). CDR1 is DFQATT and CDR2 is SNEGSKA in the germline V gene (reference sequence). This CDR3 is built from 13 residues. V was pared by 4 bases and J by 7 bases, with 14 bases between. In DNA form, the CDR3 reads TGCAGTGCTACAGGTCTAGCGAGGAATGAGCAGTTCTTC. This codes for CSATGLARNEQFF.

To note about this clone: One end of the junction is discordant with germline, which a read error may explain. V and J are TRBV6-2 or TRBV6-3 and TRBJ1-1; D call uncertain. The germline CDR1 and CDR2 sequences are MNHEY and SVGEGT. The CDR3 length is 17 residues. This chain's CDR3 is CASSHWVAERVNTAAFF. For the CDR3, the DNA is TGTGCCAGCAGCCACTGGGTGGCTGAAAGGGTGAACACTGCAGCTTTCTTT.

V usage is TRBV3-1 and J usage is TRBJ2-7; 9 nucleotides agree with TRBD1. This CDR3 comprises 15 residues. V was pared by 6 bases and J by 5 bases, with 11 bases of the junction left unmatched. CDR1 and CDR2 (germline): LGHDT, YNNKEL (reference sequence). This chain's CDR3 is CASRTTSWTGDEQYF. DNA for the CDR3: TGTGCCAGCAGAACGACCAGTTGGACAGGGGACGAGCAGTACTTC.

The J gene is TRBJ2-6, the V gene TRBV2; the match to TRBD2 covers 10 bases. Germline CDR1 is SNHLY and CDR2 is FYNNEI. With V trimmed by 6 bases and J by 4 bases, 15 bases remained unmatched. The CDR3 runs 19 residues. The chain's CDR3 is CASSDSGGLAGVGANVLTF. The DNA for the CDR3 is TGTGCCAGCAGCGACAGCGGAGGTCTAGCGGGAGTCGGGGCCAACGTCCTGACTTTC.

Ten or more counts support this clone. The rearrangement joins TRBV9 to TRBJ1-6, with D perhaps TRBD1 (5 bases). The V end lost 3 bases, the J end lost 7 bases, and 5 bases lay between the germline ends. Germline-derived CDR1 and CDR2 are SGDLS and YYNGEE. This CDR3 comprises 12 residues. The CDR3 DNA follows: TGTGCCAGCAGCGGACAGAATTCACCCCTCCACTTT. It codes for CASSGQNSPLHF.

This clone has a count of ten or more. The chain uses TRBV7-9 and TRBJ1-2, with D perhaps matching TRBD1 (6 bases). CDR1 is SEHNR and CDR2 is FQNEAQ in the germline V gene (reference sequence). Trimming cost V 1 base and J 5 bases, with 11 bases left between them. The CDR3 sequence is 14 residues long. CDR3 sequence (DNA): TGTGCCAGCAGCTTAGGGACAGATTTATATGGCTACACCTTC. This gives the protein CASSLGTDLYGYTF.

This clone is medium-sized. CDR3 sequence reads: CASSEASLRERSRNTQYF. Here the CDR3 DNA reads TGTGCCAGCAGTGAAGCCTCCTTGAGAGAGCGGTCGAGGAATACGCAGTATTTT. The chain recombines TRBV6-1 with TRBJ2-3, with D perhaps matching TRBD2 (5 bases). Germline assignment: CDR1 MNHNS and CDR2 SASEGT. V lost 0 bases to trimming and J lost 7 bases, with 23 bases between them. This CDR3 has 18 residues.

In DNA, the CDR3 is TGTGCCAGCAGTTGGTCGGTTAGCGAGCAGTACTTC. Residues: CASSWSVSEQYF. The chain couples TRBV6-1 to TRBJ2-7, with unresolved D. V was shortened by 5 bases and J by 6 bases, with 11 bases between the two germline ends. CDR3 length: 12 residues. The germline V gene encodes CDR1 MNHNS and CDR2 SASEGT.

The chain carries TRBV5-1 and TRBJ2-1; 10 nucleotides agree with TRBD1. The V and J ends lost 0 bases and 0 bases, in that order; junction bases with no gene match: 3. CDR3 size: 17 residues. Germline V gives CDR1 SGHRS, CDR2 YFSETQ. The CDR3 DNA follows: TGCGCCAGCAGCTTGGGGAGGACAGGGGGCTCCTACAATGAGCAGTTCTTC. It specifies CASSLGRTGGSYNEQFF.

This clone was recorded many times. The rearrangement joins TRBV24-1 to TRBJ2-1; D possibly corresponds to TRBD1 (6 bases). The CDR3 loop spans 14 amino acids. The V gene's germline CDR1 is KGHDR and CDR2 SFDVKD. V lost 2 bases and J 7 bases, leaving 11 bases between the germline ends. CDR3 sequence: CATSDSSGENEQFF. In DNA, the CDR3 is TGTGCCACCAGTGATTCGTCAGGGGAAAATGAGCAGTTCTTC.

In its sample, this clone was seen once. The chain uses TRBV20-1 and TRBJ1-1; D unresolved. V lost 0 bases, J lost 3 bases, and 14 bases lay in between. Germline CDR1 DFQATT, CDR2 SNEGSKA (reference sequence). The CDR3 totals 15 residues. The CDR3 region has the DNA TGCAGTGCTAGAGATCGGGTCTCTTTGGACACTGAAGCTTTCTTT. This translates into CSARDRVSLDTEAFF.

Many counts were recorded for this clone. The V and J genes are TRBV30 and TRBJ1-4; tentative D call: TRBD1 (5 bases). The CDR3 has 15 residues. V dropped 4 bases and J dropped 7 bases, with 19 bases sitting between them. Germline-derived CDR1 and CDR2 are GTSNPN and SVGIG (reference sequence). The CDR3 DNA sequence: TGTGCCTGGACCCACTTTGGGGGTCGGGCTGAAAAACTGTTTTTT. This translates into CAWTHFGGRAEKLFF.

The table lists this clone with many counts. V and J are TRBV25-1 and TRBJ2-7, with a weak D call TRBD2 (5 bases). The CDR3 consists of 13 residues. Germline-derived CDR1 and CDR2 are MGHDK and SYGVNS. Trimming shortened V by 1 base and J by 6 bases, and 10 bases separated the two germline ends. CDR3 DNA: TGTGCCAGCAGTGAATTAGGAGGTTCCGAGCAGTACTTC. This translates into CASSELGGSEQYF.